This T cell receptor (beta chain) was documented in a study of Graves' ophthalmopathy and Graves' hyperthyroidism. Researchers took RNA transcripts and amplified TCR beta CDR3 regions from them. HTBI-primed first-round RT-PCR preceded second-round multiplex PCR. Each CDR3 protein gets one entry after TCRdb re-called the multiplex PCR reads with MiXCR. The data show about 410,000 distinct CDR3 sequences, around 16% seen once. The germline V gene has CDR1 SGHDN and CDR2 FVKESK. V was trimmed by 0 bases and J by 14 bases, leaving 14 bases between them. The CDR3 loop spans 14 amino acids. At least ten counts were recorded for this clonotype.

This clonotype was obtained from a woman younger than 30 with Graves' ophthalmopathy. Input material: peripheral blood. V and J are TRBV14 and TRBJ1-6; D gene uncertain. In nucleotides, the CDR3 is TGTGCCAGCAGCCAAGAAAGGAGGGTTGAAGCCCTCCACTTT. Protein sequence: CASSQERRVEALHF.